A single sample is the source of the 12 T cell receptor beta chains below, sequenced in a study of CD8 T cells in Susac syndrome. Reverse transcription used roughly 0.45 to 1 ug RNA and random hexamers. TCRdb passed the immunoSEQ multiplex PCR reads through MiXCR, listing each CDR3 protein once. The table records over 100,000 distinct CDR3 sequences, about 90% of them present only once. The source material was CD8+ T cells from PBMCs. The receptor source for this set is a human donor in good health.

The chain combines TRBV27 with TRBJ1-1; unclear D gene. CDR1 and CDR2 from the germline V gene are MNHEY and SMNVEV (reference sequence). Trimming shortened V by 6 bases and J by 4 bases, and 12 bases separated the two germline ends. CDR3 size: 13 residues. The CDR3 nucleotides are TGTGCCAGCAGATTCCGAGATGTCACTGAAGCTTTCTTT. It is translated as CASRFRDVTEAFF.

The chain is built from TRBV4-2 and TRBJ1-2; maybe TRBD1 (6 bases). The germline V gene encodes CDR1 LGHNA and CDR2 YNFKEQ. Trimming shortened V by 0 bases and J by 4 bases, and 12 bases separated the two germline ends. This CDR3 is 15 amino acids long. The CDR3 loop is CASSQDQKGGYGYTF. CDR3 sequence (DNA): TGTGCCAGCAGCCAAGATCAGAAGGGGGGCTATGGCTACACCTTC.

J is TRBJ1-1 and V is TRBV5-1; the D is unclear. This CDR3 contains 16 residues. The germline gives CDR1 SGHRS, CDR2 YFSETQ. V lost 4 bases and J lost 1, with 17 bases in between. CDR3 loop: CASSPGQSRANTEAFF. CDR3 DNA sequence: TGCGCCAGCAGCCCCGGCCAAAGTAGGGCGAACACTGAAGCTTTCTTT.

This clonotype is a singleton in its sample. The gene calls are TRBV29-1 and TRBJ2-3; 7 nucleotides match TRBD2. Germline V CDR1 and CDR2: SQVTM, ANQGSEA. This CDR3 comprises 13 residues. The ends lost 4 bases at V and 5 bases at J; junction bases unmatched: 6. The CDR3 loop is CSVGGGTEDTQYF. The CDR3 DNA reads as TGCAGCGTTGGGGGGGGAACGGAAGATACGCAGTATTTT.

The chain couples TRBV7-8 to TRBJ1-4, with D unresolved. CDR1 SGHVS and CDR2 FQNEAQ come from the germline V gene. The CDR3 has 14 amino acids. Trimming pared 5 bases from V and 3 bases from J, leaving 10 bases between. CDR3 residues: CASSLGISNEKLFF. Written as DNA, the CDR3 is TGTGCCAGCAGCCTGGGGATATCTAATGAAAAACTGTTTTTT.

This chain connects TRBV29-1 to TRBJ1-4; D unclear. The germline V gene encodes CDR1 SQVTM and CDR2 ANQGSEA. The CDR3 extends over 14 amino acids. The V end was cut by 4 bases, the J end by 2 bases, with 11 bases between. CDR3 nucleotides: TGCAGCGTTGCGGCTTCGACGACTAATGAAAAACTGTTTTTT. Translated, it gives CSVAASTTNEKLFF.

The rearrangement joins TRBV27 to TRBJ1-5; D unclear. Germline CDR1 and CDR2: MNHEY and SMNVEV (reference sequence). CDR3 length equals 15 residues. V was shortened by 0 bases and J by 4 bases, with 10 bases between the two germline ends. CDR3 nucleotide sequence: TGTGCCAGCAGTTTATCGACGGGTCGGAATCAGCCCCAGCATTTT. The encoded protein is CASSLSTGRNQPQHF.

CDR3 bases: TGTGCCTGTTGGGACACGCAACGGGGAGAGCAGTACTTC. Amino acid sequence: CACWDTQRGEQYF. The rearrangement links TRBV30 to TRBJ2-7; TRBD1 might be the D (6 bases). Trimming pared 6 bases from V and 7 bases from J, leaving 19 bases between. Germline lookup yields CDR1 GTSNPN and CDR2 SVGIG (reference sequence). CDR3 length equals 13 residues.

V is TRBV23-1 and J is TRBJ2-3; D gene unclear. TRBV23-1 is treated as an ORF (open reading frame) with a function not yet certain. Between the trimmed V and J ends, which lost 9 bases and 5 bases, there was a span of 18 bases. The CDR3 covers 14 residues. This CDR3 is CARRTVPNVDTQYF. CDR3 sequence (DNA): TGCGCCAGGCGGACGGTACCAAACGTAGATACGCAGTATTTT.

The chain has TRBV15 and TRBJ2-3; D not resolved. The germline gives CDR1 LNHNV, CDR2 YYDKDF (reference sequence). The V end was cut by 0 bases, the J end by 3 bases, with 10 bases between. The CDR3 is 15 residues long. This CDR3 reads CATSRDRATTDTQYF. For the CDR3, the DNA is TGTGCCACCAGCAGAGATAGGGCCACTACAGATACGCAGTATTTT. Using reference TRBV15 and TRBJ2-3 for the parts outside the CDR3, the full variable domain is DAMVIQNPRYQVTQFGKPVTLSCSQTLNHNVMYWYQQKSSQAPKLLFHYYDKDFNNEADTPDNFQSRRPNTSFCFLDIRSPGLGDTAMYLCATSRDRATTDTQYFGPGTRLTVL.

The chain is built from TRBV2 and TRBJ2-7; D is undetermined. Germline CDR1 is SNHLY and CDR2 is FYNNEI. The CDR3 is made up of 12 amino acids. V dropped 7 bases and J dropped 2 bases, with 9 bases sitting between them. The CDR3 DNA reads TGTGCCAGCATGATCAGGACCTACGAGCAGTACTTC. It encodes CASMIRTYEQYF. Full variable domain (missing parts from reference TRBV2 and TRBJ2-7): EPEVTQTPSHQVTQMGQEVILRCVPISNHLYFYWYRQILGQKVEFLVSFYNNEISEKSEIFDDQFSVERPDGSNFTLKIRSTKLEDSAMYFCASMIRTYEQYFGPGTRLTVT.

The CDR3 region is CASSIGGGNSPLHF. The DNA for the CDR3 is TGTGCCAGTAGTATCGGCGGCGGAAATTCACCCCTCCACTTT. The chain carries TRBV19 and TRBJ1-6; D not certain. The CDR3 loop spans 14 amino acids. The V and J ends lost 3 bases and 7 bases respectively, with 10 bases between them. From germline, CDR1 is LNHDA and CDR2 SQIVND (reference sequence).